What follows are 21 T cell receptor beta chains derived from one specimen sequenced in a study of beta chain features in type 1 diabetes. cDNA synthesis used the whole RNA isolate, giving expressed TCRB sequences. Here immunoSEQ multiplex PCR was the method, and the copy in TCRdb shows in-frame clones only, minus some. The sample has 900,000 or so clones, 15% to 20% seen once. Sequencing input: naive CD4+ T cells from blood. These receptors were taken from a woman under 30 in good health.

As concerns this clone: Germline is not matched at one junction end, which may reflect a read error. The V call is TRBV7-6, the J call TRBJ1-5; the D gene is possibly TRBD1 (5 bases). CDR1 SGHVS and CDR2 FNYEAQ come from the germline V gene. The length of the CDR3 is 14 residues. The DNA of the CDR3 is TGTGCCAGCAGCTTAGCTGGGGGAAGGCAGCCCCCGCATTTT. It encodes CASSLAGGRQPPHF.

This clone was counted only a few times. The chain couples TRBV7-3 to TRBJ1-1, with D tentatively TRBD1 (6 bases). V was shortened by 3 bases and J by 0 bases, with 11 bases between the two germline ends. This CDR3 has 15 amino acids. Germline loops: CDR1 SGHTA, CDR2 FQGTGA. This CDR3 is CASSFLGQLNTEAFF. CDR3 bases: TGTGCCAGCAGCTTCCTTGGACAGCTGAACACTGAAGCTTTCTTT.

This clone was observed a handful of times. The chain uses TRBV6-5 and TRBJ2-1; D might be TRBD1 (5 bases). The germline V gene has CDR1 MNHEY and CDR2 SVGAGI. Trimming removed 2 bases from V and 8 bases from J, with 13 bases in between. The CDR3 loop spans 14 amino acids. The CDR3 DNA sequence: TGTGCCAGCAGTTACCTCAGGGCCGACTATGAGCAGTTCTTC. Protein sequence: CASSYLRADYEQFF.

J is TRBJ2-3 and V is TRBV28, with 12 positions matching TRBD1. CDR1 and CDR2 from the germline V gene are MDHEN and SYDVKM. The junction had 2 bases not matched to a gene; V was cut back by 0 bases and J by 4 bases. The CDR3 is 16 amino acids. The CDR3 loop reads CASSLWGTGGADTQYF. As DNA, the CDR3 is TGTGCCAGCAGTTTATGGGGGACAGGGGGCGCAGATACGCAGTATTTT.

This clone appeared a few times. The chain uses TRBV25-1 and TRBJ2-2, with D hard to call. The CDR3 covers 15 residues. Germline lookup yields CDR1 MGHDK and CDR2 SYGVNS. V was clipped by 5 bases and J by 2 bases, with 12 bases between them. Here the CDR3 reads CASSHSLGNTGELFF. Here the CDR3 DNA reads TGTGCCAGCAGTCACTCTCTCGGTAACACCGGGGAGCTGTTTTTT.

The chain recombines TRBV28 with TRBJ2-1, with TRBD2 matching over 9 bases. CDR3 length: 17 amino acids. V gave up 2 bases and J gave up 5 bases; unmatched junction bases: 10. The germline V gene encodes CDR1 MDHEN and CDR2 SYDVKM. The CDR3 sequence is CASSLDHLAGVNNEQFF. The CDR3 DNA follows: TGTGCCAGCAGTTTAGACCACTTAGCGGGAGTGAACAATGAGCAGTTCTTC.

This chain connects TRBV9 to TRBJ1-1; a weak D match, TRBD1 (5 bases). The CDR3 is 14 amino acids. V was clipped by 4 bases and J by 4 bases, with 14 bases between them. CDR1 SGDLS and CDR2 YYNGEE come from the germline V gene. CDR3 bases: TGTGCCAGCAGCCACCAGGGTGGGTCCACTGAAGCTTTCTTT. This gives the protein CASSHQGGSTEAFF. Full variable domain (remainder filled in from reference TRBV9 and TRBJ1-1): DSGVTQTPKHLITATGQRVTLRCSPRSGDLSVYWYQQSLDQGLQFLIQYYNGEERAKGNILERFSAQQFPDLHSELNLSSLELGDSALYFCASSHQGGSTEAFFGQGTRLTVV.

This rearrangement joins TRBV10-3 to TRBJ1-5; D uncertain. CDR3 size: 14 residues. Trimming left V 2 bases short and J 4 bases short, with 9 bases between. Germline-derived CDR1 and CDR2 are ENHRY and SYGVKD. CDR3 coding DNA: TGTGCCATCAGTGAGAAAGGTAGAAATCAGCCCCAGCATTTT. The encoded protein is CAISEKGRNQPQHF.

This clone was recorded a few times. J is TRBJ2-1 and V is TRBV4-3; unclear D gene. The CDR3 totals 17 residues. V lost 0 bases and J lost 7, with 19 bases in between. Germline-derived CDR1 and CDR2 are LGHNA and YSLEER. This chain's CDR3 is CASSQEPPLELGNEQFF. Written as DNA, the CDR3 is TGCGCCAGCAGCCAAGAACCCCCCCTAGAGCTGGGAAATGAGCAGTTCTTC.

This clone was recorded only once. The J gene is TRBJ2-5, the V gene TRBV9; perhaps TRBD1 as D (6 bases). Matching the DNA end better, TRBJ2-7 makes the J call doubtful. Germline V gene sequence: CDR1 SGDLS, CDR2 YYNGEE. This CDR3 region has 15 residues. The DNA for the CDR3 is TGTGCCAGCAGCGTCACAGGACAGCCCGACTACGAGCAGTACTTC. It translates to CASSVTGQPDYEQYF.

This sequence joins TRBV6-1 and TRBJ2-1, with D perhaps matching TRBD1 or TRBD2 (6 bases each). In germline, CDR1 is MNHNS, CDR2 SASEGT. The CDR3 length is 15 residues. V lost 5 bases, J lost 6 bases, and 17 bases lay in between. CDR3 protein: CASSTGRRAFNEQFF. The CDR3 region has the DNA TGTGCCAGCAGTACAGGGCGGAGGGCCTTCAATGAGCAGTTCTTC.

This clone occurred a few times. The chain recombines TRBV5-1 with TRBJ1-1; D is undetermined. The V and J ends lost 0 bases and 1 base respectively, with 10 bases between them. The CDR3 runs 15 residues. From germline, CDR1 is SGHRS and CDR2 YFSETQ. The DNA for the CDR3 is TGCGCCAGCAGCTTGGTGGGCGGACGGAACACTGAAGCTTTCTTT. Translating it yields CASSLVGGRNTEAFF.

This chain links TRBV7-3 with TRBJ2-1, with TRBD2 identical over 9 bases. Germline V CDR1 and CDR2: SGHTA, FQGTGA. Trimming at V came to 0 bases and at J to 7 bases, leaving 4 bases not matched to a gene. CDR3 length: 15 residues. The CDR3 here is CASSLTSGRGNEQFF. The DNA for the CDR3 is TGTGCCAGCAGCTTAACTAGCGGGAGAGGAAATGAGCAGTTCTTC.

The rearrangement uses TRBV5-6 and TRBJ1-1, with D uncertain. The length of the CDR3 is 14 residues. The V end lost 6 bases, the J end lost 1 base, and 13 bases lay between the germline ends. Germline CDR1 SGHDT, CDR2 YYEEEE. The CDR3 nucleotides are TGTGCCAGCATAAAGCACGTTACGAACACTGAAGCTTTCTTT. This sequence encodes CASIKHVTNTEAFF.

This clone showed up just a few times. This chain links TRBV7-2 with TRBJ2-3; maybe TRBD2 (5 bases). Deletions cut 1 base from V and 5 bases from J, with 13 bases between. Per germline, CDR1 SGHTA and CDR2 FQGNSA. The CDR3 is made up of 15 amino acids. CDR3: CASSLGASKKDTQYF. CDR3 DNA: TGTGCCAGCAGCTTAGGTGCTAGCAAAAAAGATACGCAGTATTTT.

The rearrangement joins TRBV6-5 to TRBJ1-1, with D unclear. The CDR3 runs 13 residues. Germline V gives CDR1 MNHEY, CDR2 SVGAGI. V shed 7 bases and J shed 0 bases, with 9 bases lying between them. Here the CDR3 DNA reads TGTGCCAGCAACCAGCGGTTGAACACTGAAGCTTTCTTT. Translated: CASNQRLNTEAFF.

The chain has TRBV7-3 and TRBJ1-1; TRBD1 is a possible D gene (6 bases). The V end was cut by 4 bases, the J end by 0 bases, with 18 bases between. Looked up from germline, CDR1 is SGHTA and CDR2 is FQGTGA. CDR3 length equals 17 residues. This CDR3 is CASSSTGTWGLNTEAFF. CDR3 nucleotides: TGTGCCAGCAGCTCTACCGGGACATGGGGACTGAACACTGAAGCTTTCTTT.

The table lists this clone with a few counts. The chain links TRBV28 to TRBJ2-5; possibly TRBD1 for D (6 bases). The CDR3 loop spans 15 amino acids. The germline V gene has CDR1 MDHEN and CDR2 SYDVKM. The V end lost 2 bases, the J end lost 4 bases, and 14 bases lay between the germline ends. CDR3 loop: CASSLRPGVSETQYF. In DNA, the CDR3 is TGTGCCAGCAGTTTAAGGCCAGGGGTTTCAGAGACCCAGTACTTC.

With regard to this clone: Within the sample, other DNA sequences also encode this same CDR3. The genes are TRBV10-3 and TRBJ2-1; D gene unclear. CDR1 ENHRY and CDR2 SYGVKD come from the germline V gene. CDR3 length: 12 amino acids. V lost 4 bases to trimming and J lost 7 bases, with 8 bases between them. The CDR3: CAISGVGNEQFF. CDR3 coding DNA: TGTGCCATCAGTGGGGTTGGGAATGAGCAGTTCTTC.

Only a few counts were recorded for this clone. This chain joins TRBV10-3 and TRBJ1-3; D is possibly TRBD1 (5 bases). V gave up 0 bases and J gave up 7 bases, with 10 bases separating them. CDR1 and CDR2 (germline): ENHRY, SYGVKD. This CDR3 has 14 amino acids. The CDR3 DNA reads TGTGCCATCAGTGAGTCGGGGACCAGTAACACCATATATTTT. Translation gives CAISESGTSNTIYF.

The rearrangement uses TRBV5-1 and TRBJ2-1; tentative D call: TRBD2 (5 bases). V lost 3 bases to trimming and J lost 2 bases, with 15 bases between them. The CDR3 has 16 amino acids. The germline gives CDR1 SGHRS, CDR2 YFSETQ. Here the CDR3 reads CASSSEGRSTYNEQFF. For the CDR3, the DNA is TGCGCCAGCAGCTCCGAGGGCCGATCTACCTACAATGAGCAGTTCTTC. Together with reference TRBV5-1 and TRBJ2-1, the CDR3 gives the full variable domain: KAGVTQTPRYLIKTRGQQVTLSCSPISGHRSVSWYQQTPGQGLQFLFEYFSETQRNKGNFPGRFSGRQFSNSRSEMNVSTLELGDSALYLCASSSEGRSTYNEQFFGPGTRLTVL.